Below, 31 T cell receptor beta chains from the same sample are listed, as sequenced in a study of radiation and T cells in renal cell carcinoma. Time point indicated: blood 4 weeks post-SBRT, at nephrectomy. Regarding treatment: 15 Gy SBRT to primary tumor, nephrectomy 4 weeks later. This table comes from immunoSEQ multiplex PCR, and its TCRdb copy is limited to in-frame clones, with some not included. The table shows 75,000 to 95,000 clones, with about 85% occurring only once. This specimen was blood, taken from a patient whose treatment included radiotherapy and nephrectomy. The receptors were gathered from a man in his fifties with renal cell carcinoma.

This chain joins TRBV5-1 and TRBJ2-7, with 9 bases aligning to TRBD1. Germline values: CDR1 SGHRS, CDR2 YFSETQ. The CDR3 length is 16 residues. Trimming cost V 0 bases and J 1 base; bases outside gene matches: 5. The CDR3 protein is CASSLDGTGNSYEQYF. The CDR3 DNA reads as TGCGCCAGCAGCTTGGACGGGACAGGGAATTCCTACGAGCAGTACTTC.

The V gene is TRBV28, the J gene TRBJ2-7, with 9 bases fitting TRBD2. V lost 7 bases to trimming and J lost 6 bases; unmatched junction nucleotides: 16. CDR1 MDHEN and CDR2 SYDVKM come from the germline V gene. This CDR3 contains 16 residues. The CDR3 loop is CASTTWTGSGSGEQYF. In DNA, the CDR3 is TGTGCCAGCACTACCTGGACGGGTAGCGGGAGTGGCGAGCAGTACTTC. Full variable domain (outside the CDR3, taken from reference TRBV28 and TRBJ2-7): DVKVTQSSRYLVKRTGEKVFLECVQDMDHENMFWYRQDPGLGLRLIYFSYDVKMKEKGDIPEGYSVSREKKERFSLILESASTNQTSMYLCASTTWTGSGSGEQYFGPGTRLTVT.

V and J are TRBV30 and TRBJ2-7; 10 bases align to TRBD1. The CDR3 loop spans 14 amino acids. Germline CDR1 GTSNPN, CDR2 SVGIG (reference sequence). Trimming cost V 0 bases and J 7 bases; bases outside gene matches: 6. The CDR3 spells CAWSVGTGVVEQYF. The CDR3 coding sequence is TGTGCCTGGAGTGTAGGGACAGGGGTGGTGGAGCAGTACTTC. The entire variable domain, with the rest obtained from reference TRBV30 and TRBJ2-7, is as follows: SQTIHQWPATLVQPVGSPLSLECTVEGTSNPNLYWYRQAAGRGLQLLFYSVGIGQISSEVPQNLSASRPQDRQFILSSKKLLLSDSGFYLCAWSVGTGVVEQYFGPGTRLTVT.

The V call is TRBV2, the J call TRBJ2-1; D call uncertain. Trimming took off 4 bases at V and 9 bases at J, with 7 bases between the two ends. CDR1 SNHLY and CDR2 FYNNEI come from the germline V gene. The CDR3 is 11 amino acids. The CDR3 region is CASSVIVEQFF. The DNA of the CDR3 is TGTGCCAGCAGTGTCATCGTTGAGCAGTTCTTC.

On this clone itself: Germline is not matched at one junction end, which may reflect a read error. The chain couples TRBV6-5 to TRBJ2-7; 7 nucleotides match TRBD1. This CDR3 region has 14 residues. Germline V CDR1 and CDR2: MNHEY, SVGAGI. This chain's CDR3 is CAGSTTGTLYEQYF. The CDR3 DNA is TGTGCCGGCAGCACGACAGGGACCCTCTACGAGCAGTACTTC.

The rearrangement uses TRBV10-3 and TRBJ1-3; the D is unclear. The ends were cut back, 10 bases at V and 0 bases at J, with 16 bases in the middle. The germline gives CDR1 ENHRY, CDR2 SYGVKD. This CDR3 has 15 amino acids. The CDR3 sequence: CASLTATYSGNTIYF. For the CDR3, the DNA is TGTGCCAGCCTTACAGCTACCTACTCTGGAAACACCATATATTTT.

The V call is TRBV10-2, the J call TRBJ2-3; 11 bases are shared with TRBD2. The CDR3 is made up of 18 amino acids. The J segment lost 1 base and the V segment lost 10 bases, leaving 16 bases of the junction unmatched. Looked up from germline, CDR1 is WSHSY and CDR2 is SAAADI. CDR3 coding DNA: TGCGCCACCTCCCCCTGGCTAGCGGGAGGACGCGGCACAGATACGCAGTATTTT. It codes for CATSPWLAGGRGTDTQYF.

The rearrangement uses TRBV18 and TRBJ1-2; D is unresolved. The CDR3 loop spans 15 amino acids. The germline gives CDR1 KGHSH, CDR2 LQKENI. V was cut by 0 bases and J by 1 base, with 9 bases left in between. The CDR3 DNA reads as TGTGCCAGCTCACCACCGAGGACGGATAACTATGGCTACACCTTC. Residues: CASSPPRTDNYGYTF.

The chain carries TRBV18 and TRBJ1-1; 8 bases match TRBD1. J lost 1 base, V lost 2 bases, and 3 bases had no gene match. The CDR3 spans 15 residues. CDR1 and CDR2 from the germline V gene are KGHSH and LQKENI. DNA for the CDR3: TGTGCCAGCTCACCAGCCGGACAGGGGAACACTGAAGCTTTCTTT. It codes for CASSPAGQGNTEAFF.

This rearrangement joins TRBV2 to TRBJ2-5; D is unclear. Looked up from germline, CDR1 is SNHLY and CDR2 is FYNNEI. This CDR3 comprises 14 residues. V was pared by 3 bases and J by 0 bases, with 8 bases between. The CDR3 coding sequence is TGTGCCAGCAGTGAGTGGCAGTACCAAGAGACCCAGTACTTC. It specifies CASSEWQYQETQYF.

This clone was seen once. This rearrangement joins TRBV7-6 to TRBJ2-3, with a tentative D call TRBD2 (6 bases). V was trimmed by 5 bases and J by 2 bases, leaving 14 bases between them. CDR1 SGHVS and CDR2 FNYEAQ come from the germline V gene. The CDR3 length is 15 residues. CDR3 sequence (DNA): TGTGCCAGCAGCCGCAAGGGCGGGACCACAGATACGCAGTATTTT. Protein product: CASSRKGGTTDTQYF.

The V call is TRBV7-9, the J call TRBJ1-2; 8 positions match TRBD1. The CDR3 consists of 15 residues. Germline CDR1 reads SEHNR; CDR2 reads FQNEAQ (reference sequence). V shed 0 bases and J 6 bases; nucleotides not matched to a gene: 6. The CDR3 DNA reads as TGTGCCAGCAGCTTAGCGCAGGCAGGGGGCGATGGCTACACCTTC. Protein product: CASSLAQAGGDGYTF.

The CDR3 DNA follows: TGTGCCAGCAGCGCCACCCCGGGACAGGGGGCTGAAGCTTTCTTT. Translated, it gives CASSATPGQGAEAFF. The chain couples TRBV7-6 to TRBJ1-1; 11 bases agree with TRBD1. Germline loops: CDR1 SGHVS, CDR2 FNYEAQ. CDR3 length: 15 amino acids. V lost 5 bases and J lost 6; bases outside the gene matches: 8.

This clone was observed a few times. The chain joins TRBV4-1 to TRBJ2-7; D is perhaps TRBD1 (5 bases). Germline CDR1 MGHRA, CDR2 YSYEKL. V shed 2 bases and J shed 4 bases, with 12 bases lying between them. The CDR3 sequence is 14 residues long. CDR3 in DNA: TGCGCCAGCAGCCAATTCCAAGGGGCTTACGAGCAGTACTTC. Its translation is CASSQFQGAYEQYF.

This clone appeared a few times. The chain couples TRBV2 to TRBJ2-5; D ambiguous. The germline V and J ends were trimmed by 9 bases and 5 bases, with 10 bases remaining between them. The CDR3 extends over 11 amino acids. Germline V gives CDR1 SNHLY, CDR2 FYNNEI. CDR3 DNA sequence: TGTGCCAGTAATGGGTGGGAGACCCAGTACTTC. Translating it yields CASNGWETQYF.

V is TRBV29-1 and J is TRBJ1-1; no clear D. The CDR3 length is 12 residues. V gave up 4 bases and J gave up 0 bases, with 6 bases separating them. Germline-derived CDR1 and CDR2 are SQVTM and ANQGSEA. The CDR3 sequence is CSVGQLNTEAFF. CDR3 nucleotides: TGCAGCGTTGGACAATTGAACACTGAAGCTTTCTTT.

To note about this clone: Since the CDR3 does not end with the conserved phenylalanine or tryptophan, this likely comes from a read error. It is unclear where the CDR3 begins or ends on the DNA, so no DNA is shown, and the CDR3 is as TCRdb lists it. V is TRBV19 and J is TRBJ1-6. Both ends counted, the CDR3 spans 10 residues. Looked up from germline, CDR1 is LNHDA and CDR2 is SQIVND (reference sequence). The CDR3 region is CASLIGRLRR.

The V call is TRBV2, the J call TRBJ1-2; possible D gene TRBD1, 6 bases. The CDR3 is made up of 14 amino acids. Germline CDR1 SNHLY, CDR2 FYNNEI. Trimming took off 2 bases at V and 7 bases at J, with 14 bases between the two ends. The CDR3: CASSEYSGARGYTF. CDR3 sequence (DNA): TGTGCCAGCAGTGAATATTCGGGGGCCCGTGGCTACACCTTC.

This chain connects TRBV20-1 to TRBJ1-1; D is unclear. V lost 6 bases and J 2 bases, leaving 7 bases between the germline ends. This CDR3 is 11 amino acids long. The germline V gene has CDR1 DFQATT and CDR2 SNEGSKA (reference sequence). The DNA for the CDR3 is TGCAGTGCCCTCGATAACACTGAAGCTTTCTTT. It encodes CSALDNTEAFF.

The chain combines TRBV6-6 with TRBJ2-7; D ambiguous. The CDR3 length is 13 residues. V shed 0 bases and J shed 12 bases, with 15 bases lying between them. The germline V gene has CDR1 MNHNY and CDR2 SVGAGI (reference sequence). The CDR3 region is CASSYSSPPVSYF. DNA for the CDR3: TGTGCCAGCAGTTACTCGAGTCCCCCTGTTTCGTACTTC.

This rearrangement joins TRBV7-2 to TRBJ2-5; 11 bases are a match to TRBD2. This CDR3 has 17 amino acids. V lost 1 base to trimming and J lost 4 bases; unmatched junction nucleotides: 8. In germline, CDR1 is SGHTA, CDR2 FQGNSA. CDR3 in DNA: TGTGCCAGCAGCTTAGTGTTCGGGCTAGCGGGGGGAGAGACCCAGTACTTC. Translating gives CASSLVFGLAGGETQYF.

V and J are TRBV5-1 and TRBJ1-1, with D tentatively TRBD1 (5 bases). V was clipped by 0 bases and J by 7 bases, with 10 bases between them. The CDR3 consists of 13 residues. Germline CDR1 SGHRS, CDR2 YFSETQ. In nucleotides, the CDR3 is TGCGCCAGCAGCTTGGGGGGGAATGGTGAAGCTTTCTTT. Amino acid sequence: CASSLGGNGEAFF.

This chain uses TRBV9 with TRBJ1-2; no definite D call. This CDR3 has 12 residues. The ends were cut back, 2 bases at V and 8 bases at J, with 10 bases in the middle. Germline V gives CDR1 SGDLS, CDR2 YYNGEE. CDR3 DNA sequence: TGTGCCAGCAGCGTCGCCGGGAAAGGCTACACCTTC. It yields the protein CASSVAGKGYTF. The whole variable domain, filled in from reference TRBV9 and TRBJ1-2, reads DSGVTQTPKHLITATGQRVTLRCSPRSGDLSVYWYQQSLDQGLQFLIQYYNGEERAKGNILERFSAQQFPDLHSELNLSSLELGDSALYFCASSVAGKGYTFGSGTRLTVV.

This rearrangement joins TRBV10-3 to TRBJ2-5; D not resolved. The J call may be in error: the DNA end matches TRBJ2-7 better. Germline V gives CDR1 ENHRY, CDR2 SYGVKD. The CDR3 is 15 amino acids. The CDR3 DNA follows: TGTGCCATCAGTTTCTCAGAGGAGAGTGGCTACGAGCAGTACTTC. It encodes CAISFSEESGYEQYF.

This chain uses TRBV19 with TRBJ2-1, with D perhaps matching TRBD1 (6 bases). V gave up 8 bases and J gave up 6 bases, with 23 bases separating them. The germline V gene encodes CDR1 LNHDA and CDR2 SQIVND (reference sequence). The CDR3 is made up of 16 amino acids. Written as DNA, the CDR3 is TGTGCCAGTTCACCCTTTAGGGGGACAACAACCAATGAGCAGTTCTTC. Residues: CASSPFRGTTTNEQFF.

CDR3 protein: CASSQSAGLPSGANVLTF. The DNA for the CDR3 is TGTGCCAGTAGTCAATCGGCAGGGTTACCCTCTGGGGCCAACGTCCTGACTTTC. The chain employs TRBV19 and TRBJ2-6, with a weak D call TRBD1 (5 bases). The CDR3 is 18 residues long. V was clipped by 5 bases and J by 0 bases, with 17 bases between them. The germline V gene has CDR1 LNHDA and CDR2 SQIVND (reference sequence).

The chain links TRBV4-3 to TRBJ2-7; possible D gene TRBD1, 6 bases. Germline V CDR1 and CDR2: LGHNA, YSLEER. V was clipped by 1 base and J by 0 bases, with 10 bases between them. The CDR3 totals 15 residues. The CDR3 DNA reads as TGCGCCAGCAGCCAAGTAACAGGGAGCTCCTACGAGCAGTACTTC. It yields the protein CASSQVTGSSYEQYF.

The chain links TRBV7-2 to TRBJ2-3, with 10 nucleotides matching TRBD2. The CDR3 runs to 16 residues. Germline CDR1 is SGHTA and CDR2 is FQGNSA. V lost 5 bases and J lost 6; bases outside the gene matches: 11. Here the CDR3 reads CASSRQGTSVLDTQYF. Here the CDR3 DNA reads TGTGCCAGCAGCCGTCAGGGGACTAGCGTTTTGGATACGCAGTATTTT.

There are a few counts of this clone. The chain uses TRBV5-6 and TRBJ2-7, with D perhaps matching TRBD2 (5 bases). V was trimmed by 4 bases and J by 3 bases, leaving 11 bases between them. This CDR3 region has 13 residues. In germline, CDR1 is SGHDT, CDR2 YYEEEE. The CDR3 reads CASSTDLIYEQYF. DNA of the CDR3: TGTGCCAGCAGCACGGACTTAATCTACGAGCAGTACTTC.

This clone was counted a single time. The chain recombines TRBV19 with TRBJ1-2; TRBD1 matches 10 bases. Trimming took 4 bases from V and 5 from J; bases not matched to a gene: 4. Germline CDR1 is LNHDA and CDR2 is SQIVND (reference sequence). The CDR3 sequence is 14 residues long. The CDR3 DNA follows: TGTGCCAGTAGTAAGGGGGACAGGGGATATGGCTACACCTTC. This translates into CASSKGDRGYGYTF.

The gene calls are TRBV5-1 and TRBJ2-7, with 9 bases matching TRBD1. Germline V gene lookup returns CDR1 SGHRS and CDR2 YFSETQ. The V gene end was trimmed by 0 bases and the J gene end by 1 base; junction bases not matched to a gene: 5. This CDR3 region has 16 residues. CDR3: CASSLDRDRESYEQYF. Written as DNA, the CDR3 is TGCGCCAGCAGCTTGGACCGGGACAGGGAATCCTACGAGCAGTACTTC.